The sequence of this T cell receptor (beta chain) was determined in a study of OX40 agonist ivuxolimab in advanced cancers. Study-level information: Partial responses, seen in three patients, involved one hepatocellular carcinoma and two cutaneous melanomas.

With regard to this clone: Its antigen is still unknown.

Germline CDR1 SGHAT, CDR2 FQNNGV. V was clipped by 4 bases and J by 0 bases; unmatched bases: 8. The length of the CDR3 is 16 residues. Here immunoSEQ multiplex PCR was the method, and the copy in TCRdb shows in-frame clones only, minus some. The table has tens of thousands of clones, more than 75% seen once; the top ten hold under 2%. General study points: Expansion of clones was among the lowest in partial responders at 0.1-3.0 mg/kg. CD8+ T cells were the subset that, on average, had more expanded clones than CD4+.

The sample was CD4+ or CD8+ T cells sorted from blood, taken in a trial of the OX40 agonist ivuxolimab. The sequence came from an adult with an advanced solid tumor such as melanoma, head and neck, liver or kidney cancer. The chain has TRBV11-2 and TRBJ2-7; 8 positions match TRBD1. CDR3 DNA sequence: TGTGCCAGCAGCTCGACAGGGGCAGGAAGCTCCTACGAGCAGTACTTC. This encodes CASSSTGAGSSYEQYF.